Below are 27 T cell receptor beta chains sequenced from a single sample in a study of T cell clusters in autoimmune cytopenias. Each sample's input was around 250 ng genomic DNA, about 38,000 genome equivalents. One tube held mixed TRB-A and TRB-B primer pools for touch-down PCR. Reprocessing the multiplex PCR reads, TCRdb reports a single entry for every CDR3 protein and omits DNA. The specimen's table records about 6,100 distinct CDR3 sequences. The data were also submitted as part of a second study, on T cell repertoires in aging, cancer and after chemotherapy.

Sequences were obtained from peripheral blood. The origin of the receptors is a human donor in good health.

The V call is TRBV5-6, the J call TRBJ1-1. CDR3 length: 11 amino acids. CDR1 SGHDT and CDR2 YYEEEE come from the germline V gene. CDR3 sequence: CASSFATEAFF.

By frequency, this clonotype registers medium-sized (0.01 to 0.1%). This chain uses TRBV5-1 with TRBJ2-3; TCRdb names TRBD1, which stays unverified in the absence of DNA. CDR1 and CDR2 from the germline V gene are SGHRS and YFSETQ. The CDR3 extends over 15 amino acids. CDR3 sequence: CASSHGGASTDTQYF.

V usage is TRBV20-1 and J usage is TRBJ1-4; TCRdb designates TRBD1, a call that cannot be tested without DNA. Germline V gene data show CDR1 as DFQATT and CDR2 as SNEGSKA (reference sequence). This CDR3 has 16 amino acids. CDR3 in amino acids: CSARQDSVATNEKLFF.

The chain employs TRBV5-1 and TRBJ2-1; absent DNA, TCRdb's TRBD2 call cannot be checked. The CDR3 totals 14 residues. From germline, CDR1 is SGHRS and CDR2 YFSETQ. This chain's CDR3 is CASFETSGSREQFF.

Measured by frequency, this clonotype is medium-sized. J is TRBJ2-7 and V is TRBV6-1; no DNA is available, so the TRBD2 call from TCRdb remains unchecked. This CDR3 region has 15 residues. The germline V gene has CDR1 MNHNS and CDR2 SASEGT. The chain's CDR3 is CASTRTSGGANEQYF.

The J gene is TRBJ1-6, the V gene TRBV6-4; TCRdb indicates TRBD1, and absent DNA this call remains unverified. This CDR3 comprises 20 residues. Germline V gene sequence: CDR1 MRHNA, CDR2 SNTAGT. CDR3 sequence: CASSDRGGTDQALVNSPLHF.

This chain connects TRBV6-5 to TRBJ2-7; TCRdb indicates TRBD2, and absent DNA this call remains unverified. CDR1 is MNHEY, CDR2 SVGAGI, per germline. The CDR3 runs to 16 residues. The CDR3 is CASSPGLAGGPYEQYF.

The chain has TRBV6-1 and TRBJ2-7. Germline V gene lookup returns CDR1 MNHNS and CDR2 SASEGT. The length of the CDR3 is 14 residues. CDR3 in amino acids: CASSLRTGAYEQYF.

J is TRBJ2-7 and V is TRBV5-4; TCRdb outputs TRBD2, but without DNA this stays unchecked. The CDR3 runs to 15 residues. Germline CDR1 SGHNT, CDR2 YYREEE (reference sequence). CDR3 sequence reads: CASSLEGFEGEKQYF.

This clonotype shows up as medium-sized by frequency. The CDR3 spells CASSFGDTHGETQYF. The rearrangement uses TRBV5-6 and TRBJ2-5; TCRdb names TRBD1, which stays unverified in the absence of DNA. Germline V gene lookup returns CDR1 SGHDT and CDR2 YYEEEE. This CDR3 contains 15 residues.

This clonotype is deemed medium-sized by its frequency. The V and J genes are TRBV5-6 and TRBJ2-7; no DNA is available, so the TRBD1 call from TCRdb remains unchecked. The CDR3 contains 15 residues. The germline V gene encodes CDR1 SGHDT and CDR2 YYEEEE. Here the CDR3 reads CASSLPFTRDYEQYF.

The chain couples TRBV5-6 to TRBJ2-1; TCRdb indicates TRBD1, and absent DNA this call remains unverified. Per germline, CDR1 SGHDT and CDR2 YYEEEE. This CDR3 is 11 amino acids long. CDR3 loop: CASSSTGPEFF.

J is TRBJ2-3 and V is TRBV21-1; TCRdb lists TRBD1, though no DNA is available to test this call. TRBV21-1 is a recognized pseudogene. CDR3 length equals 16 residues. CDR3 region: CASSKHRDSRTDTQYF.

By frequency, this clonotype is medium-sized. This rearrangement joins TRBV30 to TRBJ2-7; TCRdb returns TRBD1, unconfirmable since there is no DNA. The CDR3 has 15 residues. Germline V CDR1 and CDR2: GTSNPN, SVGIG (reference sequence). CDR3: CAWSLGGQVGYEQYF.

Frequency places this clonotype as medium-sized. This sequence joins TRBV27 and TRBJ2-7. The germline V gene has CDR1 MNHEY and CDR2 SMNVEV (reference sequence). There are 15 residues in the CDR3. CDR3 region: CASSVTWGNSYEQYF.

This chain uses TRBV7-2 with TRBJ2-3; lacking DNA, the TRBD1 call made by TCRdb goes unchecked. Germline V gene lookup returns CDR1 SGHTA and CDR2 FQGNSA. There are 17 residues in the CDR3. The CDR3 loop is CASSLRFAGTSTDTQYF.

According to its frequency, this clonotype is medium-sized. The gene calls are TRBV6-1 and TRBJ1-2; TCRdb gives TRBD1 as the D gene, but with no DNA this cannot be confirmed. Germline values: CDR1 MNHNS, CDR2 SASEGT. The length of the CDR3 is 14 residues. This chain's CDR3 is CASSSGQHNYGYTF.

The CDR3 here is CASSQTGGQNTEAFF. This rearrangement joins TRBV7-2 to TRBJ1-1; no DNA is available, so the TRBD1 call from TCRdb remains unchecked. Germline V lookup: CDR1 SGHTA, CDR2 FQGNSA. This CDR3 comprises 15 residues.

The chain joins TRBV11-2 to TRBJ2-5; TCRdb's D gene call, TRBD1, goes unchecked for lack of DNA. The germline V gene encodes CDR1 SGHAT and CDR2 FQNNGV. This CDR3 is built from 13 residues. This chain's CDR3 is CASSSSGKETQYF.

The V gene is TRBV12-3 or TRBV12-4, the J gene TRBJ1-6; checking the TCRdb D call of TRBD1 is not possible without DNA. The CDR3 totals 17 residues. The CDR3: CASSTSRTGGALSPLHF.

This clonotype is labeled medium-sized (0.01 to 0.1%) based on frequency. The chain recombines TRBV6-1 with TRBJ2-1; no DNA is available, so the TRBD1 call from TCRdb remains unchecked. This CDR3 has 15 amino acids. CDR1 is MNHNS and CDR2 is SASEGT in the germline V gene. CDR3: CASSERGREFHEQFF.

This clonotype is medium-sized by frequency. The chain joins TRBV6-5 to TRBJ1-6; the D gene TCRdb calls, TRBD1, cannot be checked with no DNA. This CDR3 comprises 16 residues. The germline V gene has CDR1 MNHEY and CDR2 SVGAGI. The CDR3 reads CASSRTEGQGNSPLHF.

This CDR3 is CASSLGTGATLETQYF. The genes are TRBV11-2 and TRBJ2-5; TCRdb names TRBD1, which stays unverified in the absence of DNA. The CDR3 sequence is 16 residues long. Germline values: CDR1 SGHAT, CDR2 FQNNGV. The full variable domain, in which reference TRBV11-2 and TRBJ2-5 provide the parts outside the CDR3, is EAGVAQSPRYKIIEKRQSVAFWCNPISGHATLYWYQQILGQGPKLLIQFQNNGVVDDSQLPKDRFSAERLKGVDSTLKIQPAKLEDSAVYLCASSLGTGATLETQYFGPGTRLLVL.

This clonotype is medium-sized by frequency. This rearrangement joins TRBV24-1 to TRBJ2-3; as DNA is missing, the TRBD2 call by TCRdb cannot be tested. CDR3 length: 15 amino acids. CDR1 KGHDR and CDR2 SFDVKD come from the germline V gene. The CDR3 spells CATSDRTSVTDTQYF.

V usage is TRBV4-3 and J usage is TRBJ1-4; TCRdb indicates TRBD1, and absent DNA this call remains unverified. CDR1 and CDR2 from the germline V gene are LGHNA and YSLEER. The length of the CDR3 is 16 residues. CDR3 region: CASSQDRSPPNEKLFF.

V and J are TRBV10-3 and TRBJ2-5; the TCRdb call, TRBD2, lacks DNA for checking. This CDR3 region has 14 residues. Germline V gene sequence: CDR1 ENHRY, CDR2 SYGVKD. The CDR3 protein is CAISSGVIQETQYF.

V is TRBV19 and J is TRBJ2-1; TCRdb's D gene call, TRBD2, goes unchecked for lack of DNA. CDR1 LNHDA and CDR2 SQIVND come from the germline V gene (reference sequence). This CDR3 is built from 18 residues. This chain's CDR3 is CASSIGGTSGGTLDEQFF.